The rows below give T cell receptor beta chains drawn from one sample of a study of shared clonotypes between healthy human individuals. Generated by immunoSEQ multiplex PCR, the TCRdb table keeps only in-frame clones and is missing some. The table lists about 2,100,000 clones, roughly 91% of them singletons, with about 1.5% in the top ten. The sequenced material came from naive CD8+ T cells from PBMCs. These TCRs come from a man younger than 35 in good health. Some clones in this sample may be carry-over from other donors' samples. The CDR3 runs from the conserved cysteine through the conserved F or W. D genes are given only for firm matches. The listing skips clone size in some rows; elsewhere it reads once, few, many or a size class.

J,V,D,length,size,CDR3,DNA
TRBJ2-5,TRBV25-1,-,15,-,CASSDLVGAAETQYF,TGTGCCAGCAGTGATTTGGTGGGGGCCGCCGAGACCCAGTACTTC
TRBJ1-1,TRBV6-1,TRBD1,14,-,CASSYNRGSTEAFF,TGTGCCAGCAGCTATAACAGGGGCAGCACTGAAGCTTTCTTT
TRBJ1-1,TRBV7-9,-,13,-,CASSLGRYTEAFF,TGTGCCAGCAGCTTGGGACGTTACACTGAAGCTTTCTTT
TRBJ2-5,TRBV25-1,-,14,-,CASSGQGTAETQYF,TGTGCCAGCAGTGGACAAGGAACCGCAGAGACCCAGTACTTC
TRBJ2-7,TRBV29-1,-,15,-,CSVETYTGPSYEQYF,TGCAGCGTTGAAACGTATACAGGTCCTTCCTACGAGCAGTACTTC
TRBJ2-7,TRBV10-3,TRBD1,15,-,CAISDLQGVDYEQYF,TGTGCCATCAGTGACCTCCAGGGGGTGGACTACGAGCAGTACTTC
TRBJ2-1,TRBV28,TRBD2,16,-,CASSLERDVSYNEQFF,TGTGCCAGCAGTTTAGAGCGGGATGTCAGCTACAATGAGCAGTTCTTC
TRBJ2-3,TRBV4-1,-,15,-,CASSRVDGGGDTQYF,TGCGCCAGCAGCCGAGTGGACGGGGGTGGAGATACGCAGTATTTT
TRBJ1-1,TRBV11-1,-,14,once,CASSLALLNTEAFF,TGTGCCAGCAGCTTAGCTTTGTTGAACACTGAAGCTTTCTTT
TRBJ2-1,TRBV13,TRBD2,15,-,CASSLGLAGHNEQFF,TGTGCCAGCAGCTTAGGCCTAGCGGGACACAATGAGCAGTTCTTC
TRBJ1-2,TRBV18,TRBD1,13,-,CASYSDRDNGYTF,TGTGCCAGCTATTCGGACAGGGACAATGGCTACACCTTC
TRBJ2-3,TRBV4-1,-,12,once,CASSQVRDTQYF,TGCGCCAGCAGCCAAGTCCGAGATACGCAGTATTTT
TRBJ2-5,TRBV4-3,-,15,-,CASSRILEGRETQYF,TGCGCCAGCAGCCGAATCCTCGAGGGCCGGGAGACCCAGTACTTC
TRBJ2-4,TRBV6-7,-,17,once,CASSLGVVGPKKNIQYF,TGTGCCAGCAGTTTAGGGGTCGTGGGCCCGAAAAAAAACATTCAGTACTTC
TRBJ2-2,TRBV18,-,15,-,CASSPPKGNTGELFF,TGTGCCAGCTCACCACCGAAGGGCAACACCGGGGAGCTGTTTTTT
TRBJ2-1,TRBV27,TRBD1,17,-,CASSTSAGQGAHNEQFF,TGTGCCAGCAGTACCTCTGCGGGACAGGGGGCACACAATGAGCAGTTCTTC
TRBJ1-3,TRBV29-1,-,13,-,CSVDVGAGNTIYF,TGCAGCGTTGACGTGGGGGCTGGAAACACCATATATTTT
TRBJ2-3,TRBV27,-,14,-,CASRDLGGTDTQYF,TGTGCCAGCAGGGACCTCGGGGGCACAGATACGCAGTATTTT
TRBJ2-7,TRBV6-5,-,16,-,CASSYQGLTYSYEQYF,TGTGCCAGCAGTTACCAGGGCCTCACTTACTCCTACGAGCAGTACTTC
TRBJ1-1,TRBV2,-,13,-,CASIRARNTEAFF,TGTGCCAGCATAAGGGCTAGGAACACTGAAGCTTTCTTT
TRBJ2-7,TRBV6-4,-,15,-,CASSPLSGAAYEQYF,TGTGCCAGCAGTCCCCTATCTGGGGCCGCCTACGAGCAGTACTTC
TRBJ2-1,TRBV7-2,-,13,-,CASSFDYDNEQFF,TGTGCCAGCAGCTTTGACTACGACAATGAGCAGTTCTTC
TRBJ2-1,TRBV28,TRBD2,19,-,CASLNSGLAGSGSYNEQFF,TGTGCCAGCCTTAATTCGGGACTAGCGGGGAGCGGCTCCTACAATGAGCAGTTCTTC
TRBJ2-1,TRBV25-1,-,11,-,CASSGFSEQFF,TGTGCCAGCAGTGGATTTAGTGAGCAGTTCTTC
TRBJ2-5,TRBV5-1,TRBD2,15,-,CASSLDGLEGETQYF,TGCGCCAGCAGCTTGGATGGACTAGAGGGGGAGACCCAGTACTTC
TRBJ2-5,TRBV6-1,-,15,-,CASSVWRGRGETQYF,TGTGCCAGCAGTGTGTGGCGGGGGAGGGGGGAGACCCAGTACTTC
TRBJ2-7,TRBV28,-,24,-,CASSSLLAWTLDSLVLDPKHTGDF,TGTGCCAGCAGTTCCTTACTAGCCTGGACACTTGATTCTCTGGTGCTGGATCCTAAACACACTGGGGACTTC
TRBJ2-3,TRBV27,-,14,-,CASRPRASTDTQYF,TGTGCCAGCAGGCCTCGGGCTAGCACAGATACGCAGTATTTT
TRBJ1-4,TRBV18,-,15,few,CASSPTRRGNEKLFF,TGTGCCAGCTCACCGACCAGGCGCGGTAATGAAAAACTGTTTTTT
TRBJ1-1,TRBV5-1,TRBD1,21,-,CASSLRYDFTRDRGHVTEAFF,TGCGCCAGCAGCTTGAGATACGATTTTACTCGGGACAGGGGGCATGTCACTGAAGCTTTCTTT
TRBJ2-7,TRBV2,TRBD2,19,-,CASSATGTRGLAGFYEQYF,TGTGCCAGCAGCGCCACCGGGACGCGTGGACTAGCGGGATTCTACGAGCAGTACTTC